This T cell receptor (beta chain) was observed in a study of blood T cell repertoires in COVID-19. The wider study: T cells, B-cell-depleted T cells, or PBMCs supplied cDNA or gDNA.

In its sample, this clone was seen once. Repertoires were generated with immunoSEQ multiplex PCR, while TCRdb's copy carries only in-frame clones and drops some. The sample consists of some 490,000 clones, roughly 85% of them appearing once. The source of this sequence is a human donor in a cohort sampled during active COVID-19. The sequenced sample consisted of peripheral blood.

CDR3 region: CSAGPQGYEQYF. The CDR3 DNA reads TGCAGCGCCGGACCACAGGGCTACGAGCAGTACTTC. The chain uses TRBV29-1 and TRBJ2-7; tentative D call: TRBD1 (6 bases). The germline gives CDR1 SQVTM, CDR2 ANQGSEA. The CDR3 sequence is 12 residues long. V dropped 7 bases and J dropped 3 bases, with 13 bases sitting between them.